The 25 T cell receptor beta chains in this list originate from one sample, sequenced in a study of blood T cell repertoires in COVID-19. Produced via immunoSEQ multiplex PCR; TCRdb's table is partial and in-frame only. The sample has around 58,000 clones; about nine tenths are singletons. The specimen sequenced was peripheral blood. The origin of the receptors is a human donor in a cohort sampled during active COVID-19.

This clone was detected only a few times. For the CDR3, the DNA is TGTGCCAGCAGGTTCCAGGGGGAGCAGTTCTTC. As protein: CASRFQGEQFF. The chain uses TRBV5-6 and TRBJ2-1; D may be TRBD1 (6 bases). The CDR3 length is 11 residues. The V gene's germline CDR1 is SGHDT and CDR2 YYEEEE. V shed 5 bases and J shed 10 bases, with 10 bases lying between them.

This clone was observed a handful of times. This rearrangement joins TRBV11-2 to TRBJ2-1, with TRBD2 identical over 10 bases. J was trimmed by 5 bases and V by 4 bases; bases with no gene match: 8. The CDR3 is 16 amino acids. From germline, CDR1 is SGHAT and CDR2 FQNNGV. CDR3 coding DNA: TGTGCCAGCAGCTCCACCGGGACTAGCGTGCACAATGAGCAGTTCTTC. Translated: CASSSTGTSVHNEQFF.

The chain carries TRBV18 and TRBJ1-3; D unresolved. V lost 5 bases and J lost 0, with 8 bases in between. CDR3 length equals 14 residues. CDR1 and CDR2 from the germline V gene are KGHSH and LQKENI. Written as DNA, the CDR3 is TGTGCCAGCTCAATCCGCAGCTCTGGAAACACCATATATTTT. Its protein product is CASSIRSSGNTIYF.

The chain joins TRBV6-1 to TRBJ2-1, with a possible D match to TRBD2 (6 bases). The V end lost 3 bases, the J end lost 2 bases, and 23 bases lay between the germline ends. This CDR3 is built from 19 residues. Germline CDR1 and CDR2: MNHNS and SASEGT. This CDR3 is CASSDVLPGLIKTYNEQFF. CDR3 DNA sequence: TGTGCCAGCAGTGATGTACTACCGGGACTGATTAAAACCTACAATGAGCAGTTCTTC.

J is TRBJ2-5 and V is TRBV11-1, with TRBD2 matching 11 bases. The CDR3 extends over 15 amino acids. In germline, CDR1 is SGHAT, CDR2 FQDESV (reference sequence). The V and J ends lost 8 bases and 0 bases, in that order; junction bases with no gene match: 5. For the CDR3, the DNA is TGTGCCAGCTCCGTGGGACTAGCGGACCAAGAGACCCAGTACTTC. Protein sequence: CASSVGLADQETQYF.

The chain joins TRBV18 to TRBJ1-2; tentatively, D is TRBD1 (5 bases). The CDR3 covers 13 residues. Germline V gene data show CDR1 as KGHSH and CDR2 as LQKENI. V dropped 2 bases and J dropped 4 bases, with 8 bases sitting between them. The CDR3 here is CASSPAGFYGYTF. CDR3 in DNA: TGTGCCAGCTCACCAGCAGGGTTCTATGGCTACACCTTC.

The V gene is TRBV7-3, the J gene TRBJ1-4; a weak D match, TRBD1 (6 bases). The CDR3 is 17 residues long. V was pared by 4 bases and J by 3 bases, with 18 bases between. Germline V gene lookup returns CDR1 SGHTA and CDR2 FQGTGA. The CDR3 DNA sequence: TGTGCCAGCAGCTCCCAATTTATCCGGACAGCTAATGAAAAACTGTTTTTT. Its translation: CASSSQFIRTANEKLFF.

The chain employs TRBV2 and TRBJ1-1; no definite D call. Trimming took 3 bases from V and 7 from J, leaving 9 bases between them. The CDR3 is made up of 12 amino acids. The germline CDR1 and CDR2 sequences are SNHLY and FYNNEI. CDR3 coding DNA: TGTGCCAGCAGTGATAGTGGAGGTGAAGCTTTCTTT. Amino acids: CASSDSGGEAFF. Filled out from reference TRBV2 and TRBJ1-1, the complete variable domain reads EPEVTQTPSHQVTQMGQEVILRCVPISNHLYFYWYRQILGQKVEFLVSFYNNEISEKSEIFDDQFSVERPDGSNFTLKIRSTKLEDSAMYFCASSDSGGEAFFGQGTRLTVV.

The chain is built from TRBV7-9 and TRBJ1-2; tentative D call: TRBD1 (6 bases). Germline V CDR1 and CDR2: SEHNR, FQNEAQ (reference sequence). V shed 1 base and J shed 8 bases, with 11 bases lying between them. The CDR3 runs to 13 residues. The CDR3: CASSLVQGDGYTF. CDR3 DNA: TGTGCCAGCAGCTTAGTACAGGGTGACGGCTACACCTTC.

J is TRBJ1-3 and V is TRBV7-2; D perhaps matches TRBD1 (6 bases). The CDR3 runs 14 residues. Germline V gene data show CDR1 as SGHTA and CDR2 as FQGNSA. The V gene lost 5 bases and the J gene lost 2 bases, with 10 bases spanning the gap. The CDR3 loop reads CASSQGTTGNTIYF. The CDR3, as DNA: TGTGCCAGCAGCCAGGGGACGACTGGAAACACCATATATTTT.

This clone was observed a single time. The rearrangement uses TRBV9 and TRBJ2-5; tentative D call: TRBD2 (6 bases). The CDR3 runs 14 residues. Trimming removed 4 bases at V and 5 bases at J, with 15 bases between. Germline lookup yields CDR1 SGDLS and CDR2 YYNGEE. CDR3 sequence: CASSRTTATETQYF. CDR3 bases: TGTGCCAGCAGCCGGACTACCGCTACTGAGACCCAGTACTTC.

The genes are TRBV6-1 and TRBJ1-6, with 10 bases lining up with TRBD1. V was pared by 4 bases and J by 2 bases, with 5 bases of the junction left unmatched. This CDR3 contains 17 residues. Germline loops: CDR1 MNHNS, CDR2 SASEGT. The CDR3 nucleotides read TGTGCCAGCAGTGCCGGGACAGGGGTAACCTATAATTCACCCCTCCACTTT. Protein: CASSAGTGVTYNSPLHF.

This chain joins TRBV7-6 and TRBJ2-2; D remains ambiguous. In germline, CDR1 is SGHVS, CDR2 FNYEAQ. The length of the CDR3 is 12 residues. The V end was cut by 5 bases, the J end by 8 bases, with 9 bases between. As DNA, the CDR3 is TGTGCCAGCAGCCATCAAACAGGGGAGCTGTTTTTT. It encodes CASSHQTGELFF.

The chain has TRBV19 and TRBJ2-1; D is unclear. The CDR3 consists of 10 residues. V was trimmed by 5 bases and J by 7 bases, leaving 3 bases between them. Germline assignment: CDR1 LNHDA and CDR2 SQIVND (reference sequence). CDR3 loop: CASSYNEQFF. CDR3 nucleotides: TGTGCCAGTAGTTATAATGAGCAGTTCTTC.

This clone was seen once. The chain couples TRBV7-3 to TRBJ2-5; no firm D call. Germline V gene sequence: CDR1 SGHTA, CDR2 FQGTGA. V dropped 5 bases and J dropped 0 bases, with 7 bases sitting between them. This CDR3 is 13 amino acids long. CDR3 amino acids: CASSPSYQETQYF. The CDR3 DNA reads TGTGCCAGCAGCCCGAGTTACCAAGAGACCCAGTACTTC. The full variable domain, with the rest looked up from reference TRBV7-3 and TRBJ2-5, is GAGVSQTPSNKVTEKGKYVELRCDPISGHTALYWYRQSLGQGPEFLIYFQGTGAADDSGLPNDRFFAVRPEGSVSTLKIQRTERGDSAVYLCASSPSYQETQYFGPGTRLLVL.

V usage is TRBV3-1 (or the pseudogene TRBV3-2) and J usage is TRBJ2-7; 11 nucleotides match TRBD2. With 5 bases clipped from V and 0 bases from J, the junction kept 3 bases outside the gene matches. Germline values: CDR1 LGHDT, CDR2 YNNKEL (reference sequence). CDR3 length equals 15 residues. The CDR3 nucleotides are TGTGCCAGCAGCAGACTAGCGGGGAGCTCCTACGAGCAGTACTTC. Its translation is CASSRLAGSSYEQYF.

The DNA for the CDR3 is TGTGCCAGCAGGGCGGGACTAGCGGCTTACCAAGAGACCCAGTACTTC. It yields the protein CASRAGLAAYQETQYF. The chain has TRBV5-4 and TRBJ2-5; 11 bases map to TRBD2. V trimming: 5 bases; J trimming: 0 bases; junction bases outside the gene matches: 6. There are 16 residues in the CDR3. In germline, CDR1 is SGHNT, CDR2 YYREEE (reference sequence).

The chain carries TRBV27 and TRBJ1-1; D gene ambiguous. V was trimmed by 5 bases and J by 5 bases, leaving 21 bases between them. This CDR3 region has 16 residues. The germline V gene has CDR1 MNHEY and CDR2 SMNVEV (reference sequence). The CDR3 reads CASSIHAGNTRTEAFF. The CDR3 DNA follows: TGTGCCAGCAGTATACACGCCGGGAACACAAGGACTGAAGCTTTCTTT.

V gene TRBV19 combines with J gene TRBJ1-5, with TRBD1 as a possible D gene (6 bases). The CDR3 is made up of 13 amino acids. CDR1 is LNHDA and CDR2 is SQIVND in the germline V gene (reference sequence). V gave up 7 bases and J gave up 3 bases, with 10 bases separating them. The DNA for the CDR3 is TGTGCCAGTACCTACAGGGACAATCAGCCCCAGCATTTT. Translating it yields CASTYRDNQPQHF.

This chain uses TRBV28 with TRBJ2-1, with D perhaps TRBD2 (6 bases). Germline V lookup: CDR1 MDHEN, CDR2 SYDVKM. The germline V and J ends were trimmed by 6 bases and 9 bases, with 24 bases remaining between them. This CDR3 is built from 16 residues. The CDR3 DNA follows: TGTGCCAGCAGCTACGCGCTAGCGCAAAGGGCCGTTGAGCAGTTCTTC. It specifies CASSYALAQRAVEQFF. Full variable domain (missing parts from reference TRBV28 and TRBJ2-1): DVKVTQSSRYLVKRTGEKVFLECVQDMDHENMFWYRQDPGLGLRLIYFSYDVKMKEKGDIPEGYSVSREKKERFSLILESASTNQTSMYLCASSYALAQRAVEQFFGPGTRLTVL.

The chain carries TRBV7-8 and TRBJ1-6; 10 bases are shared with TRBD1. V lost 5 bases and J lost 14; bases outside the gene matches: 12. The CDR3 has 15 residues. Per germline, CDR1 SGHVS and CDR2 FQNEAQ. The CDR3 loop is CASSPNPGQGWSLHF. In nucleotides, the CDR3 is TGTGCCAGCAGCCCAAACCCGGGACAGGGGTGGTCCCTCCACTTT.

The rearrangement joins TRBV6-2 or TRBV6-3 to TRBJ2-1, with D hard to call. The V and J ends lost 2 bases and 7 bases respectively, with 12 bases between them. Per the germline V gene, CDR1 is MNHEY and CDR2 is SVGEGT. CDR3 length equals 14 residues. CDR3 residues: CASSYEHYLNEQFF. CDR3 DNA sequence: TGTGCCAGCAGTTACGAGCACTACCTAAATGAGCAGTTCTTC.

The chain has TRBV27 and TRBJ2-2, with TRBD1 matching over 10 bases. The germline gives CDR1 MNHEY, CDR2 SMNVEV (reference sequence). The trim removed 5 bases at V and 12 bases at J, leaving 12 bases unmatched. The CDR3 consists of 15 residues. The CDR3 nucleotides read TGTGCCAGCAGTACACGACAGGGGGCGGGTGAGAAGCTGTTTTTT. It translates to CASSTRQGAGEKLFF.

The chain has TRBV11-2 and TRBJ1-2, with a tentative D call TRBD1 (6 bases). V was pared by 0 bases and J by 4 bases, with 12 bases between. From germline, CDR1 is SGHAT and CDR2 FQNNGV. The CDR3 runs to 15 residues. The chain's CDR3 is CASSLDRGLVYGYTF. CDR3 DNA: TGTGCCAGCAGCTTAGATAGGGGGTTGGTCTATGGCTACACCTTC.

This rearrangement joins TRBV19 to TRBJ2-7, with D possibly matching TRBD1 (6 bases). V lost 6 bases and J 4 bases, leaving 16 bases between the germline ends. Germline CDR1 LNHDA, CDR2 SQIVND (reference sequence). The CDR3 has 14 residues. CDR3 DNA sequence: TGTGCCAGTAGCCGGGACAACAGGGCTTACGAGCAGTACTTC. Protein sequence: CASSRDNRAYEQYF.